The clone carrying this T cell receptor (beta chain) was seen more than once but under ten times. Its antigen is undetermined. The data derive from a study of CD8 T cells in ankylosing spondylitis. MiXCR, applied by TCRdb to the 5' RACE reads, yields one record per CDR3 protein. Of around 330,000 distinct CDR3 sequences in the sample, approximately 10% were seen once. Study findings and constraints: As reported, disease-linked clones showed significant enrichment in matched ankylosing spondylitis synovial fluid.

The germline gives CDR1 SEHNR, CDR2 FQNEAQ (reference sequence). The CDR3 contains 15 residues. Losses at the gene ends were 5 bases for V and 5 bases for J; bases not matched to a gene: 11. The TCR sequence derives from a female donor with ankylosing spondylitis or in good health (not recorded which). Material: blood, either unsorted or a sorted T cell fraction (not recorded which). The V and J genes are TRBV7-9 and TRBJ2-5; 7 bases map to TRBD1. CDR3: CASSPGQTGTETQYF. The CDR3 region has the DNA TGTGCCAGCAGCCCAGGCCAGACAGGGACCGAGACCCAGTACTTC.